The 13 T cell receptor beta chains below come from one sample, sequenced in a study of blood T cell repertoires in COVID-19. Data came from immunoSEQ multiplex PCR; TCRdb stores just in-frame clones and leaves some out. The sample has some 400,000 clones; approximately 90% are singletons. Sequencing was performed on PBMCs or T cells enriched from blood (not recorded which). These receptor sequences come from a man between 25 and 39 years old who had recovered from COVID-19.

The J gene is TRBJ2-1, the V gene TRBV2; TRBD2 agrees at 7 bases. Per the germline V gene, CDR1 is SNHLY and CDR2 is FYNNEI. The CDR3 totals 13 residues. V was clipped by 4 bases and J by 10 bases; unmatched bases: 7. CDR3 in amino acids: CASSVQAGREQFF. CDR3 DNA sequence: TGTGCCAGCAGTGTTCAAGCGGGGCGGGAGCAGTTCTTC.

The CDR3 loop is CASRGTGPAGELFF. The DNA for the CDR3 is TGTGCCAGTAGGGGGACAGGGCCCGCGGGGGAGCTGTTTTTT. The V and J genes are TRBV19 and TRBJ2-2; TRBD1 agrees at 9 bases. The CDR3 is 14 residues long. Trimming cost V 6 bases and J 8 bases; bases outside gene matches: 7. Germline CDR1 reads LNHDA; CDR2 reads SQIVND (reference sequence).

This sequence joins TRBV7-2 and TRBJ2-7, with a possible D match to TRBD1 (7 bases). V lost 1 base to trimming and J lost 4 bases, with 14 bases between them. Germline CDR1 reads SGHTA; CDR2 reads FQGNSA. This CDR3 region has 15 residues. CDR3 in amino acids: CASSLEPGGSYEQYF. The DNA for the CDR3 is TGTGCCAGCAGCTTAGAACCAGGGGGGAGTTACGAGCAGTACTTC. Using reference TRBV7-2 and TRBJ2-7 for the parts outside the CDR3, the full variable domain is GAGVSQSPSNKVTEKGKDVELRCDPISGHTALYWYRQSLGQGLEFLIYFQGNSAPDKSGLPSDRFSAERTGGSVSTLTIQRTQQEDSAVYLCASSLEPGGSYEQYFGPGTRLTVT.

This clone was seen more than once but under ten times. The chain carries TRBV10-3 and TRBJ1-2; D possibly corresponds to TRBD1 (6 bases). The CDR3 extends over 13 amino acids. Per the germline V gene, CDR1 is ENHRY and CDR2 is SYGVKD. V was cut by 3 bases and J by 2 bases, with 7 bases left in between. The CDR3 sequence is CAISEDRNYGYTF. CDR3 in DNA: TGTGCCATCAGTGAAGACAGGAACTATGGCTACACCTTC.

This clone was observed a single time. Distinct nucleotide sequences in the sample also encode this CDR3. The rearrangement links TRBV12-3 or TRBV12-4 to TRBJ1-1; D possibly corresponds to TRBD1 (5 bases). The CDR3 is made up of 13 amino acids. V lost 7 bases, J lost 5 bases, and 14 bases lay in between. The DNA for the CDR3 is TGTGCCAGCACCCCCGGGGGGGGGACTGAAGCTTTCTTT. Protein product: CASTPGGGTEAFF.

This rearrangement joins TRBV20-1 to TRBJ2-7; 8 positions agree with TRBD1. The germline V gene encodes CDR1 DFQATT and CDR2 SNEGSKA (reference sequence). Trimming took 3 bases from V and 2 from J; bases not matched to a gene: 6. CDR3 length: 14 residues. CDR3 in DNA: TGCAGTGCTAGTAGTCAGGGGGCGCCCTACGAGCAGTACTTC. Translating it yields CSASSQGAPYEQYF.

This chain connects TRBV5-1 to TRBJ2-1; D gene ambiguous. Germline V gene data show CDR1 as SGHRS and CDR2 as YFSETQ. This CDR3 spans 14 amino acids. V dropped 1 base and J dropped 6 bases, with 11 bases sitting between them. Here the CDR3 DNA reads TGCGCCAGCAGCTTGCCACTCGAGCCCAATGAGCAGTTCTTC. This gives the protein CASSLPLEPNEQFF. The variable domain in full, with the rest retrieved from reference TRBV5-1 and TRBJ2-1, is KAGVTQTPRYLIKTRGQQVTLSCSPISGHRSVSWYQQTPGQGLQFLFEYFSETQRNKGNFPGRFSGRQFSNSRSEMNVSTLELGDSALYLCASSLPLEPNEQFFGPGTRLTVL.

The rearrangement joins TRBV18 to TRBJ1-5; D gene uncertain. This CDR3 spans 13 amino acids. V gave up 3 bases and J gave up 5 bases, with 8 bases separating them. Per germline, CDR1 KGHSH and CDR2 LQKENI. CDR3 protein: CASSPVEDQPQHF. The CDR3 DNA follows: TGTGCCAGCTCACCGGTGGAGGATCAGCCCCAGCATTTT.

This clone was seen once. The J gene is TRBJ1-4, the V gene TRBV19; 10 bases fit TRBD1. The junction had 10 bases not matched to a gene; V was cut back by 4 bases and J by 8 bases. Germline V gene lookup returns CDR1 LNHDA and CDR2 SQIVND (reference sequence). The CDR3 has 16 residues. In DNA, the CDR3 is TGTGCCAGTAGTAGGGGCCGGGACAGGGGTAGCGAAAAACTGTTTTTT. Its protein product is CASSRGRDRGSEKLFF.

The gene calls are TRBV5-6 and TRBJ2-4, with 7 bases matching TRBD2. The V segment lost 6 bases and the J segment 9 bases; nucleotides outside the gene matches: 9. This CDR3 comprises 13 residues. CDR1 and CDR2 from the germline V gene are SGHDT and YYEEEE. The CDR3 is CASTGGAQVIQYF. DNA of the CDR3: TGTGCCAGCACGGGGGGTGCGCAGGTCATTCAGTACTTC.

The rearrangement joins TRBV11-2 to TRBJ2-3, with D hard to call. The V gene lost 0 bases and the J gene lost 2 bases, with 9 bases spanning the gap. This CDR3 has 15 residues. Germline V gives CDR1 SGHAT, CDR2 FQNNGV. CDR3 coding DNA: TGTGCCAGCAGCTTAGAGAGTACCTCCACAGATACGCAGTATTTT. It encodes CASSLESTSTDTQYF.

V is TRBV7-2 and J is TRBJ1-2; perhaps TRBD1 as D (5 bases). This CDR3 region has 13 residues. Trimming took 3 bases from V and 8 from J, leaving 13 bases between them. Germline V CDR1 and CDR2: SGHTA, FQGNSA. The CDR3 DNA follows: TGTGCCAGCAGCTTTCTGGACACCGCAGGCTACACCTTC. It is translated as CASSFLDTAGYTF.

V is TRBV27 and J is TRBJ2-1; TRBD2 is a possible D gene (7 bases). This CDR3 is built from 21 residues. V was pared by 5 bases and J by 0 bases, with 29 bases between. Germline V gene data show CDR1 as MNHEY and CDR2 as SMNVEV (reference sequence). CDR3 DNA: TGTGCCAGCAGTCTTCTACCGGGACATTCAGTAGCGGGTAGCTCCTACAATGAGCAGTTCTTC. This encodes CASSLLPGHSVAGSSYNEQFF.